This T cell receptor (beta chain) emerged from a study of blood T cells in healthy people across ages. Notes on the study in general: More naive CD4+ cells and higher diversity marked long-lived donors relative to aged donors. Calculation of diversity from one million T cells yielded estimates considered to be underestimates.

Of note for this clonotype: Its specificity is not known.

Germline V gene lookup returns CDR1 SGHVS and CDR2 FNYEAQ. The CDR3 consists of 14 residues. The authors ran a second PCR of roughly 6 to 11 cycles using a sample-barcoded 5' primer and a J-beta primer mix. Unique molecular identifiers of 12 random nucleotides labeled each cDNA. TCRdb passed the 5' RACE reads through MiXCR, listing each CDR3 protein once. The sample lists more than 650,000 distinct CDR3 sequences; 53% were seen once. The sequenced material came from blood. The TCR originated in a man at least 80 years old in good health. The V gene is TRBV7-6, the J gene TRBJ2-5; D is perhaps TRBD1 (6 bases). The DNA matches TRBJ2-7 better at its end, which makes the J call doubtful. CDR3 coding DNA: TGTGCCAGCAGCTTAGAACCAGGGGAGACCGAGCAGTACTTC. Its protein product is CASSLEPGETEQYF.